The next 30 T cell receptor beta chains were all read from a single sample in a study of identical twins. TCRdb ran MiXCR on the 5' RACE reads and lists one entry per CDR3 protein. The sample comprises 570,000 or so distinct CDR3 sequences, more than 9% of which are singletons, and 2.5% to 3.5% rests with the top ten. This sample also appeared in a second study, on yellow fever vaccine responses in identical twins.

Input material: PBMCs. The source of these receptors is a woman under 30 in good health.

In its sample, this clonotype was seen a few times. The V gene is TRBV23-1, the J gene TRBJ1-5, with TRBD1 as a possible D gene (5 bases). TRBV23-1 is sorted into the ORF group, with uncertain function. The CDR3 runs to 15 residues. V was shortened by 4 bases and J by 1 base, with 11 bases between the two germline ends. The CDR3 here is CASSPLGGSNQPQHF. In DNA, the CDR3 is TGCGCCAGCAGTCCCCTTGGGGGGAGCAATCAGCCCCAGCATTTT.

This clonotype has at least ten counts. CDR3 DNA sequence: TGCGCCAGCAGCTTTCGACTAGCGGGAGAGTGGGAGCAGTTCTTC. Protein product: CASSFRLAGEWEQFF. The genes are TRBV4-3 and TRBJ2-1, with TRBD2 matching 12 bases. From germline, CDR1 is LGHNA and CDR2 YSLEER. The CDR3 covers 15 residues. The trim removed 5 bases at V and 10 bases at J, leaving 9 bases unmatched.

This clonotype showed up just a few times. The chain employs TRBV30 and TRBJ2-5; 10 bases are a match to TRBD2. The CDR3 has 15 amino acids. Germline V gives CDR1 GTSNPN, CDR2 SVGIG (reference sequence). Germline trimming cut 0 bases from V and 3 bases from J; bases unmatched to any gene: 4. CDR3 loop: CAWSVLTSGKETQYF. The DNA of the CDR3 is TGTGCCTGGAGTGTACTCACTAGCGGGAAAGAGACCCAGTACTTC.

This clonotype was picked up many times. The rearrangement uses TRBV6-2 or TRBV6-3 and TRBJ2-7, with 10 bases aligning to TRBD2. This CDR3 spans 17 amino acids. Losses at the gene ends were 0 bases for V and 2 bases for J; bases not matched to a gene: 7. Germline CDR1 is MNHEY and CDR2 is SVGEGT. In nucleotides, the CDR3 is TGTGCCAGCAGTTACTCGAGGCTAGCGGGAGCCCCCTACGAGCAGTACTTC. Translating gives CASSYSRLAGAPYEQYF.

In its sample, this clonotype was seen a few times. The chain is built from TRBV7-8 and TRBJ2-7, with 13 bases fitting TRBD2. Trimming cost V 5 bases and J 5 bases; bases outside gene matches: 12. CDR3 length: 17 amino acids. Germline CDR1 SGHVS, CDR2 FQNEAQ. The CDR3 loop is CASSPTPLAGGSDEQYF. The CDR3 nucleotides read TGTGCCAGCAGCCCAACCCCACTAGCGGGGGGGAGCGACGAGCAGTACTTC.

This clonotype was seen ten or more times. The chain recombines TRBV20-1 with TRBJ2-1, with D possibly matching TRBD2 (6 bases). This CDR3 spans 13 amino acids. CDR1 is DFQATT, CDR2 SNEGSKA, per germline (reference sequence). The V end was cut by 4 bases, the J end by 5 bases, with 12 bases between. CDR3 protein: CSATGLYNNEQFF. The CDR3 region has the DNA TGCAGTGCTACGGGACTGTATAACAATGAGCAGTTCTTC.

This chain uses TRBV20-1 with TRBJ2-4; tentatively, D is TRBD1 (5 bases). The CDR3 runs 14 residues. The germline V and J ends were trimmed by 3 bases and 1 base, with 10 bases remaining between them. Germline V gene data show CDR1 as DFQATT and CDR2 as SNEGSKA (reference sequence). CDR3 bases: TGCAGTGCTAGTGGGGCGGACGCCAAAAACATTCAGTACTTC. Translated, it gives CSASGADAKNIQYF.

This clonotype was recorded many times. The V gene is TRBV6-5, the J gene TRBJ2-2; D gene uncertain. V shed 2 bases and J shed 6 bases, with 10 bases lying between them. The CDR3 runs to 14 residues. In germline, CDR1 is MNHEY, CDR2 SVGAGI. CDR3 sequence (DNA): TGTGCCAGCAGTTACCGGAAGTTTCCCGGGGAGCTGTTTTTT. Translated: CASSYRKFPGELFF.

The chain combines TRBV7-2 with TRBJ2-7; D is perhaps TRBD1 (6 bases). The CDR3 loop spans 15 amino acids. Trimming left V 4 bases short and J 2 bases short, with 15 bases between. Germline V gene sequence: CDR1 SGHTA, CDR2 FQGNSA. CDR3 loop: CASSSDRQGPYEQYF. The CDR3 nucleotides read TGTGCCAGCAGCTCCGACAGGCAGGGGCCCTACGAGCAGTACTTC.

Here the CDR3 reads CASSQSPGTLQETQYF. CDR3 sequence (DNA): TGTGCCAGCAGCCAGTCCCCCGGGACGCTCCAAGAGACCCAGTACTTC. The V call is TRBV14, the J call TRBJ2-5; D possibly matches TRBD1 or TRBD2 (5 bases each). This CDR3 has 16 residues. Trimming shortened V by 3 bases and J by 1 base, and 15 bases separated the two germline ends. CDR1 and CDR2 (germline): SGHDN, FVKESK. Supplemented by reference TRBV14 and TRBJ2-5, the full variable domain reads EAGVTQFPSHSVIEKGQTVTLRCDPISGHDNLYWYRRVMGKEIKFLLHFVKESKQDESGMPNNRFLAERTGGTYSTLKVQPAELEDSGVYFCASSQSPGTLQETQYFGPGTRLLVL.

The chain carries TRBV6-2 or TRBV6-3 and TRBJ1-1; the D gene is possibly TRBD1 (6 bases). This CDR3 has 14 residues. The V gene lost 10 bases and the J gene lost 0 bases, with 15 bases spanning the gap. The germline gives CDR1 MNHEY, CDR2 SVGEGT. The CDR3: CATNHRDLNTEAFF. The DNA for the CDR3 is TGTGCCACTAATCACAGGGACCTGAACACTGAAGCTTTCTTT.

The chain carries TRBV10-2 and TRBJ2-5, with D perhaps being TRBD1 or TRBD2 (7 bases each). The CDR3 is 13 residues long. Germline assignment: CDR1 WSHSY and CDR2 SAAADI. V lost 6 bases, J lost 4 bases, and 12 bases lay in between. CDR3: CASSAGGGETQYF. The CDR3 DNA reads TGCGCCAGCAGCGCAGGGGGGGGAGAGACCCAGTACTTC.

The chain combines TRBV29-1 with TRBJ2-1, with D perhaps TRBD2 (7 bases). Looked up from germline, CDR1 is SQVTM and CDR2 is ANQGSEA. The CDR3 sequence is 12 residues long. Trimming stripped 6 bases from V and 8 bases from J, with 14 bases between. The CDR3 DNA reads TGCAGCGTCAGGGTCGGGGGGCATGAGCAGTTCTTC. Translated, it gives CSVRVGGHEQFF.

This clonotype has at least ten counts. The chain uses TRBV12-3 or TRBV12-4 and TRBJ2-1; D is unclear. The CDR3 is made up of 11 amino acids. The V end lost 5 bases, the J end lost 9 bases, and 8 bases lay between the germline ends. CDR3 residues: CASSASTEQFF. The CDR3 DNA reads TGTGCCAGCAGTGCCTCCACTGAGCAGTTCTTC.

Remarks on this clonotype: The junction shows a germline mismatch at one end, possibly a read error. V and J are TRBV20-1 and TRBJ2-2, with D maybe TRBD2 (5 bases). CDR1 and CDR2 (germline): DFQATT, SNEGSKA (reference sequence). The length of the CDR3 is 17 residues. The CDR3 is CCARRLAQGVGAGELFF. CDR3 DNA sequence: TGCTGCGCCAGGCGGTTAGCCCAAGGAGTTGGTGCCGGGGAGCTGTTCTTT.

This clonotype turned up a few times. The V gene is TRBV5-1, the J gene TRBJ2-1; TRBD2 agrees at 9 bases. The germline V gene has CDR1 SGHRS and CDR2 YFSETQ. Germline trimming cut 6 bases from V and 8 bases from J; bases unmatched to any gene: 12. There are 15 residues in the CDR3. CDR3 sequence (DNA): TGCGCCAGCACCGGTCGCGGGAGGGCCTTGGATGAGCAGTTCTTC. It is translated as CASTGRGRALDEQFF.

This clonotype has at least ten counts. V usage is TRBV7-9 and J usage is TRBJ1-1, with 8 bases fitting TRBD1. Germline CDR1 SEHNR, CDR2 FQNEAQ (reference sequence). J gave up 0 bases and V 5 bases, and 8 bases lay outside the gene matches. CDR3 length equals 16 residues. The CDR3 DNA reads TGTGCCAGCAGCCCAATACAGGGGGGCATGAACACTGAAGCTTTCTTT. Translated: CASSPIQGGMNTEAFF.

This chain joins TRBV7-2 and TRBJ2-7; TRBD2 might be the D (6 bases). Trimming cost V 0 bases and J 0 bases, with 12 bases left between them. Germline V gives CDR1 SGHTA, CDR2 FQGNSA. The CDR3 consists of 16 residues. The CDR3 DNA reads as TGTGCCAGCAGCTTAGCGACTAGGAGCTCCTCCTACGAGCAGTACTTC. As protein: CASSLATRSSSYEQYF.

This clonotype was counted many times. This sequence joins TRBV5-1 and TRBJ2-2; TRBD1 agrees at 8 bases. Germline CDR1 SGHRS, CDR2 YFSETQ. The V segment lost 0 bases and the J segment 7 bases; nucleotides outside the gene matches: 2. The CDR3 length is 14 residues. In DNA, the CDR3 is TGCGCCAGCAGCTTGGGACAGGGGTACGGGGAGCTGTTTTTT. The encoded protein is CASSLGQGYGELFF.

This sequence joins TRBV7-9 and TRBJ1-1; D ambiguous. This CDR3 is built from 15 residues. CDR1 is SEHNR and CDR2 is FQNEAQ in the germline V gene (reference sequence). V was shortened by 2 bases and J by 1 base, with 11 bases between the two germline ends. CDR3 residues: CASSLSSSGNTEAFF. The DNA of the CDR3 is TGTGCCAGCAGCTTAAGTTCGAGTGGGAACACTGAAGCTTTCTTT.

This clonotype was seen at least ten times. This chain uses TRBV3-1 with TRBJ2-5; 9 bases agree with TRBD2. V lost 0 bases to trimming and J lost 5 bases; unmatched junction nucleotides: 4. Germline CDR1 LGHDT, CDR2 YNNKEL (reference sequence). CDR3 size: 15 residues. The DNA for the CDR3 is TGTGCCAGCAGCCAAGAGGCGGGGGGGACGGAGACCCAGTACTTC. It codes for CASSQEAGGTETQYF.

Ten or more counts support this clonotype. The chain couples TRBV4-3 to TRBJ1-4; D ambiguous. The CDR3 contains 15 residues. The V and J ends lost 3 bases and 0 bases respectively, with 8 bases between them. CDR1 is LGHNA and CDR2 is YSLEER in the germline V gene. The CDR3 is CASSQRTATNEKLFF. DNA of the CDR3: TGCGCCAGCAGCCAGAGGACGGCAACTAATGAAAAACTGTTTTTT.

The table lists this clonotype with a few counts. The J gene is TRBJ2-3, the V gene TRBV11-2, with a possible D match to TRBD1 (5 bases). Trimming left V 1 base short and J 0 bases short, with 11 bases between. CDR1 is SGHAT and CDR2 is FQNNGV in the germline V gene. CDR3 length: 16 amino acids. The CDR3: CASSLAQGASTDTQYF. The CDR3 bases are TGTGCCAGCAGCTTAGCACAAGGGGCAAGCACAGATACGCAGTATTTT.

This clonotype occurred many times. V is TRBV29-1 and J is TRBJ1-6; 8 bases are a match to TRBD1. The ends lost 5 bases at V and 7 bases at J; junction bases unmatched: 10. Germline loops: CDR1 SQVTM, CDR2 ANQGSEA. This CDR3 spans 15 amino acids. The CDR3, as DNA: TGCAGCGTTCGGGTGGCACAGGGGGGGAATTCACCCCTCCACTTT. Encoded protein: CSVRVAQGGNSPLHF.

This clonotype was detected a few times. The gene calls are TRBV3-1 and TRBJ2-1; 8 bases are a match to TRBD2. The junction had 5 bases not matched to a gene; V was cut back by 1 base and J by 3 bases. CDR3 length: 16 amino acids. Germline CDR1 LGHDT, CDR2 YNNKEL (reference sequence). This CDR3 is CASSQVPSGYYNEQFF. As DNA, the CDR3 is TGTGCCAGCAGCCAAGTTCCTAGCGGGTACTACAATGAGCAGTTCTTC.

V is TRBV7-8 and J is TRBJ2-7, with D maybe TRBD2 (5 bases). The CDR3 has 15 amino acids. With 5 bases removed from V and 3 bases from J, the gap between germline ends came to 17 bases. Germline values: CDR1 SGHVS, CDR2 FQNEAQ. CDR3 nucleotides: TGTGCCAGCAGCCATGGAGGTATGGGAGTCTACGAGCAGTACTTC. Translating it yields CASSHGGMGVYEQYF.

This clonotype was picked up a small number of times. The gene calls are TRBV29-1 and TRBJ1-2; tentative D call: TRBD1 (5 bases). Trimming removed 6 bases from V and 3 bases from J, with 26 bases in between. Germline V lookup: CDR1 SQVTM, CDR2 ANQGSEA. This CDR3 is built from 17 residues. CDR3 in DNA: TGCAGCGTCCTCACCGCCGACAGTCGGGGCGCCTACTATGGCTACACCTTC. It yields the protein CSVLTADSRGAYYGYTF. Supplemented by reference TRBV29-1 and TRBJ1-2, the full variable domain reads SAVISQKPSRDICQRGTSLTIQCQVDSQVTMMFWYRQQPGQSLTLIATANQGSEATYESGFVIDKFPISRPNLTFSTLTVSNMSPEDSSIYLCSVLTADSRGAYYGYTFGSGTRLTVV.

This clonotype appeared many times. CDR3 loop: CASGETGSLLFGGYTF. In nucleotides, the CDR3 is TGTGCCAGCGGAGAGACAGGTAGCCTCCTATTCGGCGGCTACACCTTC. The genes are TRBV6-2 or TRBV6-3 and TRBJ1-2; D might be TRBD1 (6 bases). Germline V lookup: CDR1 MNHEY, CDR2 SVGEGT. The CDR3 sequence is 16 residues long. V lost 8 bases and J 8 bases, leaving 27 bases between the germline ends.

In its sample, this clonotype was seen many times. The rearrangement joins TRBV12-3 or TRBV12-4 to TRBJ2-7; TRBD1 agrees at 8 bases. The CDR3 covers 15 residues. V was clipped by 3 bases and J by 4 bases; unmatched bases: 8. The CDR3 DNA sequence: TGTGCCAGCAGTTTGCGGGGACAGGCTGCTTACGAGCAGTACTTC. It translates to CASSLRGQAAYEQYF.

This clonotype was seen only a few times. The J gene is TRBJ2-1, the V gene TRBV9; 10 nucleotides align to TRBD2. There are 15 residues in the CDR3. The germline gives CDR1 SGDLS, CDR2 YYNGEE. Trimming took 3 bases from V and 6 from J; bases not matched to a gene: 6. CDR3 protein: CASSASGGAGNEQFF. For the CDR3, the DNA is TGTGCCAGCAGCGCCAGCGGGGGGGCGGGCAATGAGCAGTTCTTC.